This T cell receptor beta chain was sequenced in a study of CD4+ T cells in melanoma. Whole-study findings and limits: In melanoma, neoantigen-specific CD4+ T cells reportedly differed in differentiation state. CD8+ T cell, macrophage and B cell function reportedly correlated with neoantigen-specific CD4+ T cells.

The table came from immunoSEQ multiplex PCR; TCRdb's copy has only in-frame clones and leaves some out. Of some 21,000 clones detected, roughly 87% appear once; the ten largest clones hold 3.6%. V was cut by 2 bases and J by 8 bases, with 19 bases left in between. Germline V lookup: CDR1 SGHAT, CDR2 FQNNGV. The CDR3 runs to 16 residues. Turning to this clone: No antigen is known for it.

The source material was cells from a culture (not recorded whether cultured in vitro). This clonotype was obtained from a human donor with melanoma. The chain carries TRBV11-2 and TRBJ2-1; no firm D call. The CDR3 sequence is CASSLRASLTSDEQFF. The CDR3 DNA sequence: TGTGCCAGCAGCTTACGGGCCAGTTTAACGAGCGATGAGCAGTTCTTC.